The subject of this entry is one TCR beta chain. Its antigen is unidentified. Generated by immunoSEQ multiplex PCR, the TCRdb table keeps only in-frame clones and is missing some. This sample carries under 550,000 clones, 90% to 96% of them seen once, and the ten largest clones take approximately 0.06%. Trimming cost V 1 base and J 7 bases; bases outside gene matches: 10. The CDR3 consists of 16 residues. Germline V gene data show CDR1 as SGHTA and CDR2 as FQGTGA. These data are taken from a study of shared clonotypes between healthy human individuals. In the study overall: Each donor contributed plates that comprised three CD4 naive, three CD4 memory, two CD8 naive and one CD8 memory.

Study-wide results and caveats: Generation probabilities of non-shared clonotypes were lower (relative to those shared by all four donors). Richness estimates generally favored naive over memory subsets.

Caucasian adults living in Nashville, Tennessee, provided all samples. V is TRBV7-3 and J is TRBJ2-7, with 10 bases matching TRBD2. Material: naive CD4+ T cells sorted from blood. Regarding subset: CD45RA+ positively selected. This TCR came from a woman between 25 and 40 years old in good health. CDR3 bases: TGTGCCAGCAGCTTAATAGGCGCTAGCGGGAGTGGGGAGCAGTACTTC. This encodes CASSLIGASGSGEQYF.